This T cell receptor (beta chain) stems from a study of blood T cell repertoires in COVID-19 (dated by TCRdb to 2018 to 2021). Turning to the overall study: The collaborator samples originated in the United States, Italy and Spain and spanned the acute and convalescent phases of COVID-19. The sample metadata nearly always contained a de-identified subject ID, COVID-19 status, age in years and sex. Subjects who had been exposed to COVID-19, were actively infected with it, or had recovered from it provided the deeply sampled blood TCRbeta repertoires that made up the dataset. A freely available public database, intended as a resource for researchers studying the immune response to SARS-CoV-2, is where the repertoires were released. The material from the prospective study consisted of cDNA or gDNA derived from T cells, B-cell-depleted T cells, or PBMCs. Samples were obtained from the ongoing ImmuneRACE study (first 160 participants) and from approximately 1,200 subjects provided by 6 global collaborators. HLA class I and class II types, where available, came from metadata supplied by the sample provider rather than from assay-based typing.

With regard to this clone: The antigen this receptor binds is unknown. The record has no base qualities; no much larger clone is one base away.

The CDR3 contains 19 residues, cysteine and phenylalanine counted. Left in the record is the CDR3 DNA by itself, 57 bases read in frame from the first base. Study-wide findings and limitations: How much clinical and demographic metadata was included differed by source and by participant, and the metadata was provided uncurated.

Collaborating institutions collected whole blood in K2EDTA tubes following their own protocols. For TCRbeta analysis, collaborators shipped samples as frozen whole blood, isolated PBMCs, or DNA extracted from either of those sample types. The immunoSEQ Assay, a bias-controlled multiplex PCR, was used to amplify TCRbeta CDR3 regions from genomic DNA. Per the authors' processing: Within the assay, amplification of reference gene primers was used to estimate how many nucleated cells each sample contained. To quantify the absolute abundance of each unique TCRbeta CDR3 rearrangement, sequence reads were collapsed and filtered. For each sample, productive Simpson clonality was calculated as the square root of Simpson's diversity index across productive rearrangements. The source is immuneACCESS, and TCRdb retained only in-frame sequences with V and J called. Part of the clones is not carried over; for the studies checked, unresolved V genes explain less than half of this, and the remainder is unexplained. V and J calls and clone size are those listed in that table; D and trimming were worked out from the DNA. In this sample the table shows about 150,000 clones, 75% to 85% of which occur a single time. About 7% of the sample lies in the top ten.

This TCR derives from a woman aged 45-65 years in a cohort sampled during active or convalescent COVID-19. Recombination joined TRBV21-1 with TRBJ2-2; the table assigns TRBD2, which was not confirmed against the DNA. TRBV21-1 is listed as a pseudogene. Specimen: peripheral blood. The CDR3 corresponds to CASSKTEGAADENTGELFF. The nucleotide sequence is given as TGTGCCAGCAGCAAAACAGAGGGAGCCGCCGACGAGAACACCGGGGAGCTGTTTTTT.